Sequencing of this TCR beta chain was carried out in a study of shared clonotypes between healthy human individuals. Healthy and HIV-negative, the adult donors had no recent acute infections or vaccinations. Around 82 million PBMCs supplied genomic DNA for unsorted samples. For each subset, genomic DNA was distributed in equal portions over several immunoSEQ plates. Measured with immunoSEQ multiplex PCR; TCRdb has only the in-frame clones, and not every one. The profile covers about 490,000 clones, with approximately 80% appearing a single time and about an eighth taken by the ten largest. This clone was seen more than once but under ten times. The CDR3 consists of 13 residues. Germline V lookup: CDR1 MRHNA, CDR2 SNTAGT. Trimming removed 0 bases from V and 6 bases from J, with 6 bases in between.

This receptor was obtained from a woman between 35 and 50 years old in good health. Some clones in this sample may be carry-over from other donors' samples. The sequenced material came from PBMCs. The gene calls are TRBV6-4 and TRBJ2-1; D ambiguous. CDR3 nucleotide sequence: TGTGCCAGCAGTGACTCGGAACTCAATGAGCAGTTCTTC. It specifies CASSDSELNEQFF.